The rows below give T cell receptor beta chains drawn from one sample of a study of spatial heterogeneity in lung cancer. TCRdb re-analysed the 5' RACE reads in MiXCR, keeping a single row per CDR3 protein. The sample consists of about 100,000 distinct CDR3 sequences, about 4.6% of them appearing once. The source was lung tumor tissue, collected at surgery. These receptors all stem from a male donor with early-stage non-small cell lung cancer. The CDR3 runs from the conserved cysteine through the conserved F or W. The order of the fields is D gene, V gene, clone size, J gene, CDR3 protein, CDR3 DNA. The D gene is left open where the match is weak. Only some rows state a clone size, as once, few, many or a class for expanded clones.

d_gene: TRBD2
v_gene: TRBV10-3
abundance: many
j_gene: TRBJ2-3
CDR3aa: CAISEFTSDPTDTQYF
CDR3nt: TGTGCCATCAGTGAGTTTACTAGCGACCCCACAGATACGCAGTATTTT

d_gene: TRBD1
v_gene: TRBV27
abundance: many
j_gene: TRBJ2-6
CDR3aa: CASSLGNRGPTFSGANVLTF
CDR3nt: TGTGCCAGCAGTTTGGGAAACAGGGGCCCCACCTTCTCTGGGGCCAACGTCCTGACTTTC

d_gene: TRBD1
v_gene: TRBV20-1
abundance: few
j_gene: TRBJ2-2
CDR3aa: CSAVRTGRTGELFF
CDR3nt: TGCAGTGCTGTCAGGACAGGGCGAACCGGGGAGCTGTTTTTT

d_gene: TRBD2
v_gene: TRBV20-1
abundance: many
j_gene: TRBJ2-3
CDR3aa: CSARDWGTSPDTQYF
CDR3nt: TGCAGTGCTAGAGATTGGGGGACTAGCCCAGATACGCAGTATTTT

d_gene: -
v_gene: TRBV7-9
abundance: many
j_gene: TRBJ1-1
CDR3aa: CASSPEPAEAFF
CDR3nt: TGTGCCAGCAGCCCGGAGCCCGCTGAAGCTTTCTTT

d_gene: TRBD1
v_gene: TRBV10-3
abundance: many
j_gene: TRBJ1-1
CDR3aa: CAIRETGRDTEAFF
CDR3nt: TGTGCCATCAGAGAGACAGGGAGGGACACTGAAGCTTTCTTT

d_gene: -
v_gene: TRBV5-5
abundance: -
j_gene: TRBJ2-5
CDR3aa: CASSLRDVQETQYF
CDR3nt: TGTGCCAGCAGCTTACGGGACGTCCAAGAGACCCAGTACTTC

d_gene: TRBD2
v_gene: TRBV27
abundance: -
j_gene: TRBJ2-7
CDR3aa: CASSVLAGVSPYEQYF
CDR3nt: TGTGCCAGCAGTGTACTAGCGGGAGTCTCCCCCTACGAGCAGTACTTC

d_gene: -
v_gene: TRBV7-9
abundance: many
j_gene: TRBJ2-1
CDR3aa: CASSPSRGPGYEQFF
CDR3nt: TGTGCCAGCAGCCCGTCCCGGGGGCCTGGGTATGAGCAGTTCTTC

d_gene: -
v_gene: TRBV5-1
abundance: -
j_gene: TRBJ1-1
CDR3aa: CASSLSDHRVTEAFF
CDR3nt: TGCGCCAGCAGCTTGAGCGACCACAGGGTAACTGAAGCTTTCTTT

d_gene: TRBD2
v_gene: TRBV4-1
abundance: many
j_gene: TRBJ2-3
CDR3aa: CASSQAGTSGRDTQYF
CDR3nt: TGCGCCAGCAGCCAAGCCGGGACTAGCGGGAGAGATACGCAGTATTTT

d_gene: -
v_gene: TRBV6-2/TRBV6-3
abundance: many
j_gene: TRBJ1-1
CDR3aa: CASTPFPGGGTEAFF
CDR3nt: TGTGCCAGCACCCCCTTCCCGGGAGGGGGCACTGAAGCTTTCTTT

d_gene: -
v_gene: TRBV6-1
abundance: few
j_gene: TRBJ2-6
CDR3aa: CASSEAGVAAQANVLTF
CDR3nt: TGTGCCAGCAGTGAAGCGGGGGTGGCGGCTCAGGCCAACGTCCTGACTTTC

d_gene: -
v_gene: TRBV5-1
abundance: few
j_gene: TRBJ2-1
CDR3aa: CASSLKAHEQFF
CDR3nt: TGCGCCAGCAGCCTTAAGGCTCATGAGCAGTTCTTC

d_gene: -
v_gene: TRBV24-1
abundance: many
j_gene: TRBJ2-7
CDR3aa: CATSDFSHGSYEQYF
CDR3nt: TGTGCCACCAGTGATTTTTCGCACGGAAGCTACGAGCAGTACTTC

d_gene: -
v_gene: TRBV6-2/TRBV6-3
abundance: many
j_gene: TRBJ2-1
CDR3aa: CASSPGTLSYNEQFF
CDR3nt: TGTGCCAGCAGCCCCGGGACTCTCTCCTACAATGAGCAGTTCTTC

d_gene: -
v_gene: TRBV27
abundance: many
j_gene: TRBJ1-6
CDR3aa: CASKDSYNSPLHF
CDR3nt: TGTGCCAGCAAGGACTCCTATAATTCACCCCTCCACTTT

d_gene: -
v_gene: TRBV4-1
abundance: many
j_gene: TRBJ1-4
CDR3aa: CASSQGIVTNEKLFF
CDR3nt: TGCGCCAGCAGCCAAGGGATCGTTACTAATGAAAAACTGTTTTTT